This T cell receptor (beta chain) was observed in a study of beta chain features in type 1 diabetes. Study summary: Cells sorted and examined across all samples totaled almost 110 million. Regarding the study as a whole: A pattern of fewer insertions and more deletions at VDJ junctions was seen in type 1 diabetes patients. In all four CD4+ subsets, TCRB CDR3 length was significantly, moderately reduced in type 1 diabetes.

V trimming: 6 bases; J trimming: 3 bases; junction bases outside the gene matches: 10. CDR3 length: 15 amino acids. Germline loops: CDR1 SGHDN, CDR2 FVKESK. Investigators reverse transcribed all isolated RNA, so they sequenced expressed TCRB transcripts. Some clones are missing from TCRdb's copy, which holds only in-frame ones; the method was immunoSEQ multiplex PCR. This table has under 450,000 clones, about 15% appearing once. It was via CD45RO/CCR7/CD25/CD127/CD95/CD27 that CD4+ naive, central memory, regulatory and stem cell-like memory cells were sorted. Comment on this clone: The target antigen is unknown.

This receptor was identified in a woman aged 18-29 years in good health. The V call is TRBV14, the J call TRBJ2-7; 8 bases align to TRBD2. The material sequenced was naive CD4+ T cells from blood. Written as DNA, the CDR3 is TGTGCCAGCAGTCCTACCGGGACTAGGCTCTACGAGCAGTACTTC. Protein product: CASSPTGTRLYEQYF.